The subject of this entry is one TCR beta chain. Its antigen is not yet known. The sample holds no much larger clone one base away, and base qualities are not on file. Trimming takes 0 bases from V and 4 bases from J, and the germline ends sit 7 bases apart. Reading the germline V gene (reference sequence) gives CDR1 GTSNPN and CDR2 SVGIG. The CDR3 holds 13 amino acids from the cysteine to the phenylalanine. Only CDR3 DNA is held: 39 bases, read in frame from base 1. In the prospective study, participants were about 18 to 90 years old, resided in about two dozen geographic areas of the United States, and were enrolled through a virtual design. In the prospective study, participants were assigned to cohorts based on the clinical history participants reported in a screening survey and a study questionnaire. In the prospective study, mobile phlebotomists collected whole blood, serum and a nasopharyngeal or oropharyngeal swab from each participant. Prospective study participants could optionally give additional blood draws and questionnaires over an approximately two-month period. Blood samples from the prospective study were shipped frozen or at room temperature prior to DNA extraction.

The data are from a study of blood T cell repertoires in COVID-19 (dated by TCRdb to the early 2020s). Regarding the study in general: Samples covering the acute and convalescent phases of COVID-19 were provided by collaborators in the United States, Italy and Spain. A de-identified subject ID, COVID-19 status, age in years and sex were almost always included in the sample metadata. The prospective study material was composed of cDNA or gDNA derived from T cells, B-cell-depleted T cells, or PBMCs. HLA class I and class II types, where available, came from metadata supplied by the sample provider rather than from assay-based typing. The repertoires were made available in a free public database intended to serve as a resource for research on the immune response to SARS-CoV-2. The samples were drawn from two sources: the first 160 participants of the ongoing ImmuneRACE study, and fewer than 1,500 subjects contributed by 6 global collaborators. The dataset comprised deeply sampled blood TCRbeta repertoires from subjects exposed to, actively infected with, or recovered from COVID-19.

Results the study describes overall, beyond this receptor: The quantity of clinical and demographic metadata differed by source and by participant and was supplied without curation.

The immunoSEQ Assay, a bias-controlled multiplex PCR, was used to amplify TCRbeta CDR3 regions from genomic DNA. On the study's bioinformatics: The number of nucleated cells in each sample was estimated by amplification of reference gene primers within the assay. To quantify the absolute abundance of each unique TCRbeta CDR3 rearrangement, sequence reads were collapsed and filtered. For each sample, productive Simpson clonality was calculated as the square root of Simpson's diversity index across productive rearrangements. This is the immuneACCESS table as TCRdb keeps it, with only in-frame sequences that have V and J called. A part of the clones is gone; compared with another copy, unresolved V genes explain less than half, and the rest is unexplained. From that table come the V and J calls and clone size; the DNA was used to work out D and trimming. The sample yields some 200,000 clones; 86% were counted once. The leading ten clones occupy around 3.8% of the sample.

In this chain, TRBV30 is recombined with TRBJ1-5; too little of a D gene remains to name it. Sequenced material: PBMCs or T cells enriched from blood (not recorded which). This receptor was taken from a woman aged 40 to 55 with acute COVID-19. CDR3 protein: CAWSVMRNQPQHF. The nucleotide sequence reads as follows: TGTGCCTGGAGTGTTATGAGGAATCAGCCCCAGCATTTT.